The entry that follows covers one T cell receptor beta chain sequence. The entry originates in a study of blood T cell repertoires in COVID-19. The CDR3 consists of 13 residues. V shed 0 bases and J shed 6 bases, with 7 bases lying between them. Looked up from germline, CDR1 is SGHKS and CDR2 is YYEKEE (reference sequence). Assay used: immunoSEQ multiplex PCR; TCRdb lists only in-frame clones, some missing. The sample lists 150,000 to 200,000 clones; around 93% were seen once. This clonotype originated in a man under 40 with COVID-19, enrolled during active disease. The chain has TRBV5-5 and TRBJ2-4, with D maybe TRBD1 (5 bases). Sequences were obtained from peripheral blood. The CDR3 loop is CASSLDRLNIQYF. The DNA of the CDR3 is TGTGCCAGCAGCTTGGACAGGTTAAACATTCAGTACTTC.